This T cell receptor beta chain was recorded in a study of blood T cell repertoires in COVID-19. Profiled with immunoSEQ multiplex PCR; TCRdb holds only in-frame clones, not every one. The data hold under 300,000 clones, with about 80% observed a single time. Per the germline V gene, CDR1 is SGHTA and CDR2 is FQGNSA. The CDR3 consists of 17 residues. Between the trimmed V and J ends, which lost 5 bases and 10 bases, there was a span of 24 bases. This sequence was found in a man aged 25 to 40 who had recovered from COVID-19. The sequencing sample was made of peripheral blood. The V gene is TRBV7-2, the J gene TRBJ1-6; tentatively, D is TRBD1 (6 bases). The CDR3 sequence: CASSADRQASIGSPLHF. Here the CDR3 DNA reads TGTGCCAGCAGCGCTGACCGACAGGCTAGTATAGGATCACCCCTCCACTTT.